Following are 19 T cell receptor beta chains from one sample sequenced in a study of cytomegalovirus exposure and HLA in healthy donors. The PCR employed 60 Vbeta primers together with 13 Jbeta primers. Sequencing used immunoSEQ multiplex PCR; TCRdb keeps in-frame clones, though not all of them. The top ten clones hold around 3.2% of a sample with under 90,000 clones, 77% of them seen once. The specimen was PBMCs. All receptors come from a man in his forties or fifties in good health and CMV-seropositive.

The chain recombines TRBV18 with TRBJ1-5; D gene uncertain. The length of the CDR3 is 13 residues. The V gene lost 3 bases and the J gene lost 7 bases, with 10 bases spanning the gap. The germline V gene encodes CDR1 KGHSH and CDR2 LQKENI. The CDR3: CASSPTSEQPQHF. The CDR3 DNA sequence: TGTGCCAGCTCACCGACGAGCGAACAGCCCCAGCATTTT.

The genes are TRBV6-8 and TRBJ2-1, with 13 bases lining up with TRBD2. The V gene's germline CDR1 is MNHGY and CDR2 SAAAGT. The CDR3 covers 21 residues. V dropped 9 bases and J dropped 0; count of bases not matched to a gene: 20. The CDR3 DNA sequence: TGTGCCAGTTGTGGTCCCCCCCGGGGACTAGCGGGGAGTTACTCCTACAATGAGCAGTTCTTC. This encodes CASCGPPRGLAGSYSYNEQFF.

This clone was seen once. V gene TRBV6-6 combines with J gene TRBJ1-1, with 7 bases that match TRBD1. Germline V gene data show CDR1 as MNHNY and CDR2 as SVGAGI (reference sequence). The CDR3 sequence is 14 residues long. V gave up 5 bases and J gave up 1 base; unmatched junction bases: 4. CDR3 protein: CASSPGGENTEAFF. The CDR3 bases are TGTGCCAGCAGTCCAGGGGGTGAGAACACTGAAGCTTTCTTT.

The rearrangement uses TRBV5-6 and TRBJ1-3; 10 bases align to TRBD1. The germline gives CDR1 SGHDT, CDR2 YYEEEE. J lost 6 bases, V lost 4 bases, and 4 bases had no gene match. The CDR3 loop spans 14 amino acids. The CDR3 reads CASSGDRGLNTIYF. CDR3 nucleotides: TGTGCCAGCAGCGGGGACAGGGGTTTAAACACCATATATTTT.

This sequence joins TRBV19 and TRBJ2-1, with 9 bases aligning to TRBD1. The CDR3 spans 15 residues. Trimming took 1 base from V and 10 from J; bases not matched to a gene: 8. Germline CDR1 reads LNHDA; CDR2 reads SQIVND (reference sequence). CDR3 nucleotides: TGTGCCAGTAGTATAGGGGACAGGGTGGTATCAGAGCAGTTCTTC. Amino acids: CASSIGDRVVSEQFF.

The gene calls are TRBV30 and TRBJ2-5, with 8 bases lining up with TRBD2. After removal of 2 bases from V and 2 bases from J, the junction contained 1 base not matched to a gene. The CDR3 is 13 amino acids. Germline V gives CDR1 GTSNPN, CDR2 SVGIG (reference sequence). CDR3 amino acids: CAWSSSGQETQYF. In nucleotides, the CDR3 is TGTGCCTGGAGTTCTAGCGGGCAAGAGACCCAGTACTTC.

A word on this clone: Other DNA sequences in this specimen translate into the identical CDR3. This chain joins TRBV6-5 and TRBJ1-1; D remains ambiguous. CDR3 size: 14 residues. Germline-derived CDR1 and CDR2 are MNHEY and SVGAGI. Trimming left V 0 bases short and J 1 base short, with 6 bases between. CDR3 residues: CASSYSRGNTEAFF. CDR3 sequence (DNA): TGTGCCAGCAGTTACTCGAGAGGGAACACTGAAGCTTTCTTT.

The V call is TRBV9, the J call TRBJ1-5; no firm D call. The CDR3 is 14 amino acids. Germline lookup yields CDR1 SGDLS and CDR2 YYNGEE. V lost 0 bases and J lost 4, with 8 bases in between. The CDR3 DNA reads as TGTGCCAGCAGCGTAGGGGCAGGTAATCAGCCCCAGCATTTT. The encoded protein is CASSVGAGNQPQHF.

CDR3 sequence reads: CSVEDRLGSGELFF. CDR3 bases: TGCAGCGTTGAAGATCGGCTCGGGAGCGGGGAGCTGTTTTTT. The genes are TRBV29-1 and TRBJ2-2; tentatively, D is TRBD2 (6 bases). V dropped 0 bases and J dropped 7 bases, with 12 bases sitting between them. Per the germline V gene, CDR1 is SQVTM and CDR2 is ANQGSEA. The CDR3 consists of 14 residues.

J is TRBJ1-2 and V is TRBV9, with a weak D call TRBD1 (5 bases). This CDR3 spans 11 amino acids. Trimming shortened V by 4 bases and J by 9 bases, and 10 bases separated the two germline ends. The germline V gene encodes CDR1 SGDLS and CDR2 YYNGEE. The CDR3 reads CASSTGLRYTF. The CDR3 nucleotides are TGTGCCAGCAGCACGGGACTCCGCTACACCTTC.

The chain couples TRBV19 to TRBJ1-2; no reliable D call. Deletions cut 6 bases from V and 2 bases from J, with 13 bases between. In germline, CDR1 is LNHDA, CDR2 SQIVND (reference sequence). The CDR3 is 14 residues long. This CDR3 is CASSYRRENYGYTF. CDR3 coding DNA: TGTGCCAGTAGCTATCGTCGAGAGAACTATGGCTACACCTTC. Looking up the rest from reference TRBV19 and TRBJ1-2 gives the full variable domain: DGGITQSPKYLFRKEGQNVTLSCEQNLNHDAMYWYRQDPGQGLRLIYYSQIVNDFQKGDIAEGYSVSREKKESFPLTVTSAQKNPTAFYLCASSYRRENYGYTFGSGTRLTVV.

CDR3: CASSTTGGHYEQYF. The CDR3 DNA reads as TGTGCCAGTAGTACGACAGGGGGCCACTACGAGCAGTACTTC. The chain combines TRBV19 with TRBJ2-7; 10 bases align to TRBD1. This CDR3 region has 14 residues. V gave up 4 bases and J gave up 3 bases; unmatched junction bases: 3. Germline assignment: CDR1 LNHDA and CDR2 SQIVND (reference sequence).

The rearrangement links TRBV10-3 to TRBJ2-7; the match to TRBD2 covers 8 bases. Per germline, CDR1 ENHRY and CDR2 SYGVKD. V dropped 8 bases and J dropped 5; count of bases not matched to a gene: 11. The CDR3 is 14 residues long. The chain's CDR3 is CAIADGRGGDEQYF. The CDR3 nucleotides read TGTGCCATCGCCGACGGGAGGGGGGGGGACGAGCAGTACTTC.

This clone came up once. V gene TRBV7-9 combines with J gene TRBJ2-2; 8 bases line up with TRBD2. V shed 5 bases, J shed 1 base, and the junction held 6 bases outside the gene matches. In germline, CDR1 is SEHNR, CDR2 FQNEAQ (reference sequence). This CDR3 spans 16 amino acids. CDR3 DNA: TGTGCCAGCAGCACCCGACTAGCGCAGAACACCGGGGAGCTGTTTTTT. Translation gives CASSTRLAQNTGELFF. Using reference TRBV7-9 and TRBJ2-2 for the parts outside the CDR3, the full variable domain is DTGVSQNPRHKITKRGQNVTFRCDPISEHNRLYWYRQTLGQGPEFLTYFQNEAQLEKSRLLSDRFSAERPKGSFSTLEIQRTEQGDSAMYLCASSTRLAQNTGELFFGEGSRLTVL.

This chain connects TRBV7-6 to TRBJ2-5; D is unresolved. The CDR3 is 13 residues long. The germline V gene has CDR1 SGHVS and CDR2 FNYEAQ. V was pared by 0 bases and J by 4 bases, with 6 bases between. Here the CDR3 DNA reads TGTGCCAGCAGCTTAGCGCCCAGAGAGACCCAGTACTTC. It encodes CASSLAPRETQYF.

This chain uses TRBV18 with TRBJ2-6; D is unclear. The V end was cut by 2 bases, the J end by 0 bases, with 11 bases between. Germline loops: CDR1 KGHSH, CDR2 LQKENI. CDR3 length equals 17 residues. Written as DNA, the CDR3 is TGTGCCAGCTCACCATTCACACAGAGCTCTGGGGCCAACGTCCTGACTTTC. As protein: CASSPFTQSSGANVLTF.

The gene calls are TRBV7-3 and TRBJ2-1; 11 nucleotides match TRBD2. Germline-derived CDR1 and CDR2 are SGHTA and FQGTGA. The CDR3 covers 16 residues. V lost 1 base to trimming and J lost 5 bases; unmatched junction nucleotides: 4. CDR3 region: CASSLNPGLADNEQFF. The CDR3 coding sequence is TGTGCCAGCAGCTTAAATCCGGGACTAGCGGACAATGAGCAGTTCTTC.

The V call is TRBV5-4, the J call TRBJ2-1; TRBD2 is a possible D gene (6 bases). Trimming left V 1 base short and J 9 bases short, with 17 bases between. The CDR3 contains 15 residues. Germline CDR1 reads SGHNT; CDR2 reads YYREEE (reference sequence). The DNA for the CDR3 is TGTGCCAGCAGCTTGACTAGCTTCAACTACGGTGAGCAGTTCTTC. Encoded protein: CASSLTSFNYGEQFF. The full variable domain, rest sourced from reference TRBV5-4 and TRBJ2-1, is ETGVTQSPTHLIKTRGQQVTLRCSSQSGHNTVSWYQQALGQGPQFIFQYYREEENGRGNFPPRFSGLQFPNYSSELNVNALELDDSALYLCASSLTSFNYGEQFFGPGTRLTVL.

This clone showed up just a few times. This sequence joins TRBV19 and TRBJ1-2; possible D gene TRBD1, 6 bases. The germline V gene encodes CDR1 LNHDA and CDR2 SQIVND (reference sequence). The V and J ends lost 6 bases and 2 bases respectively, with 13 bases between them. The CDR3 is 14 amino acids. The CDR3 sequence: CASRVGQTNYGYTF. The CDR3, as DNA: TGTGCCAGTAGAGTAGGACAGACAAACTATGGCTACACCTTC.